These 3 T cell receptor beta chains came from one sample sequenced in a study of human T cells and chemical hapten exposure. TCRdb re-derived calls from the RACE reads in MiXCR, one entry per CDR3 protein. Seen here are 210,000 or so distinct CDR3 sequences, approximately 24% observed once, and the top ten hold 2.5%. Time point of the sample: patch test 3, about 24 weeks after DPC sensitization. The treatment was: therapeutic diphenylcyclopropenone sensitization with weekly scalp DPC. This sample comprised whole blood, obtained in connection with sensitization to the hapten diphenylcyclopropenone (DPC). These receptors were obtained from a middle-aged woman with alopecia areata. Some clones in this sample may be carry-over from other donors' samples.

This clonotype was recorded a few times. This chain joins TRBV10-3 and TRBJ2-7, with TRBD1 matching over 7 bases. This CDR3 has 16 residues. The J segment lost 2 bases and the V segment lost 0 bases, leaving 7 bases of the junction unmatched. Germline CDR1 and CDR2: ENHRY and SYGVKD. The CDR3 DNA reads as TGTGCCATCAGTGAGTCAACAGGGGTCTTCCCCTACGAGCAGTACTTC. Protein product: CAISESTGVFPYEQYF.

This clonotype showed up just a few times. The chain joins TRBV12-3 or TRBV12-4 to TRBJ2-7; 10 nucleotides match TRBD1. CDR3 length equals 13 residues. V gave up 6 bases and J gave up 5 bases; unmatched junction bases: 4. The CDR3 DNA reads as TGTGCCAGCAGCCGGACAGGGGGACACGAGCAGTACTTC. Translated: CASSRTGGHEQYF.

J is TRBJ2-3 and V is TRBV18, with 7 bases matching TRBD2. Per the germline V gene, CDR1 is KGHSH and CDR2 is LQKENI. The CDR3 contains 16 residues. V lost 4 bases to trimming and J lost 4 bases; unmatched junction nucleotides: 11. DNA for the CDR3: TGTGCCAGCTCACGGCCAACGGGAGGCCCAGCAGATACGCAGTATTTT. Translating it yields CASSRPTGGPADTQYF. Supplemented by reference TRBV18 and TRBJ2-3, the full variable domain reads NAGVMQNPRHLVRRRGQEARLRCSPMKGHSHVYWYRQLPEEGLKFMVYLQKENIIDESGMPKERFSAEFPKEGPSILRIQQVVRGDSAAYFCASSRPTGGPADTQYFGPGTRLTVL.